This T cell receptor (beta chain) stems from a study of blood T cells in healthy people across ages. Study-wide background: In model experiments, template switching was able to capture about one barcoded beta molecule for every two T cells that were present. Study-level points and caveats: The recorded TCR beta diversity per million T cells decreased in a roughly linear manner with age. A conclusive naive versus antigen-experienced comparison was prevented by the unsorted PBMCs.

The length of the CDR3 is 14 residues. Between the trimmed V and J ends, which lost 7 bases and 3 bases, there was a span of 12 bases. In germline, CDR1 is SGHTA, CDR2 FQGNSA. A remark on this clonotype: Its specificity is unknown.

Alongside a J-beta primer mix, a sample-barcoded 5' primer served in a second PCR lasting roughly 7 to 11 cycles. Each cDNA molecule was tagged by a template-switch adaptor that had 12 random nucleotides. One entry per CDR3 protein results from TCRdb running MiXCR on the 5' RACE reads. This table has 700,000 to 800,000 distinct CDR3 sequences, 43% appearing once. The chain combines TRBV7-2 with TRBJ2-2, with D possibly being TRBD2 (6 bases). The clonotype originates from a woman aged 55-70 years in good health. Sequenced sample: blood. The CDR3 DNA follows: TGTGCCAGCATCCGGGGGTCGGACACCGGGGAGCTGTTTTTT. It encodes CASIRGSDTGELFF.